This T cell receptor (beta chain) was sequenced during a study of blood T cells in healthy people across ages. With a J-beta primer mix and a sample-barcoded 5' primer, a second PCR ran roughly 6 to 11 cycles. TCRdb reprocessed the 5' RACE reads with MiXCR, giving one entry per CDR3 protein. The sample has 850,000 or so distinct CDR3 sequences; more than 25% are singletons. There are 15 residues in the CDR3. V dropped 4 bases and J dropped 0 bases, with 13 bases sitting between them. The germline V gene encodes CDR1 SGHKS and CDR2 YYEKEE (reference sequence). The sample holds many counts of this clonotype.

The sequence was collected from a woman of 80 years or more in good health. Material: blood. The rearrangement links TRBV5-5 to TRBJ2-5; weak D call: TRBD1 (5 bases). The CDR3 protein is CASSPIPGYQETQYF. CDR3 nucleotides: TGTGCCAGCAGCCCTATCCCAGGGTACCAAGAGACCCAGTACTTC.